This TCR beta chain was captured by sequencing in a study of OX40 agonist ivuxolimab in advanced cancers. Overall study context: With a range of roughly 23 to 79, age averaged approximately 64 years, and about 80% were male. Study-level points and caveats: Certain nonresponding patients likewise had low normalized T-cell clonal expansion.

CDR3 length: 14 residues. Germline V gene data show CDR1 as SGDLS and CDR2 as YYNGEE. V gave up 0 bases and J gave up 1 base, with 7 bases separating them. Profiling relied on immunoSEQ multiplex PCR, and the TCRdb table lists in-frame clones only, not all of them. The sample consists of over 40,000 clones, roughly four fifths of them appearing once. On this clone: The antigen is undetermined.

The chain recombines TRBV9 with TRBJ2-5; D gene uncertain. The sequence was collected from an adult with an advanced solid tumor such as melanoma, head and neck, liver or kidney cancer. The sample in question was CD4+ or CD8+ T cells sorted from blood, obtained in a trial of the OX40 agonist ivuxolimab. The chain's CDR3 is CASSVGSSQETQYF. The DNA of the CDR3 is TGTGCCAGCAGCGTAGGATCTAGCCAAGAGACCCAGTACTTC.